The entry below describes one T cell receptor beta chain. The CDR3 extends over 16 amino acids. Trimming shortened V by 4 bases and J by 2 bases, and 16 bases separated the two germline ends. Germline values: CDR1 SGHRS, CDR2 YFSETQ. RNA, at 0.5 to 1 ug, was reverse transcribed with random hexamers. TCRdb passed the immunoSEQ multiplex PCR reads through MiXCR, listing each CDR3 protein once. The data show about 130,000 distinct CDR3 sequences, about 96% seen once. The sample belongs to a study of CD8 T cells in Susac syndrome. This sequence was found in a human donor in good health. The sample comprised CD4+ T cells from PBMCs. The genes are TRBV5-1 and TRBJ2-1, with D possibly TRBD2 on 6 matching bases. The CDR3 reads CASSDRSSAAYNEQFF. The CDR3 bases are TGCGCCAGCAGCGATCGGTCTAGCGCGGCCTACAATGAGCAGTTCTTC.